The TCR beta chain described here comes from a study of beta chain features in type 1 diabetes. Study summary: Across the samples, 107,917,701 sorted cells were examined in total. The study, taken as a whole, reports: Across all four CD4+ subsets, people with type 1 diabetes showed modestly shorter TCRB CDR3s. Lower insertion and higher deletion counts appeared at VDJ junctions in type 1 diabetes patients. In comparison with healthy donors, patients had naive, central memory and Treg TCRB repertoires that appeared more similar.

The CDR3 spans 14 residues. V was clipped by 0 bases and J by 6 bases, with 9 bases between them. Germline V gives CDR1 SEHNR, CDR2 FQNEAQ (reference sequence). Concerning this clone itself: The antigen is undetermined.

The authors took one heparinised blood draw, averaging approximately 120 mL, from each donor. Reverse transcribing all isolated RNA meant expressed TCRB transcripts were sequenced. Produced via immunoSEQ multiplex PCR; TCRdb's table is partial and in-frame only. The table records approximately 170,000 clones, roughly 8% of them present only once. Source material: central memory CD4+ T cells from blood. The rearrangement uses TRBV7-9 and TRBJ2-1; tentative D call: TRBD2 (6 bases). This sequence was found in a woman in her 40s with type 1 diabetes. For the CDR3, the DNA is TGTGCCAGCAGCTTAGCGGGAGGAGTCAATGAGCAGTTCTTC. This codes for CASSLAGGVNEQFF.